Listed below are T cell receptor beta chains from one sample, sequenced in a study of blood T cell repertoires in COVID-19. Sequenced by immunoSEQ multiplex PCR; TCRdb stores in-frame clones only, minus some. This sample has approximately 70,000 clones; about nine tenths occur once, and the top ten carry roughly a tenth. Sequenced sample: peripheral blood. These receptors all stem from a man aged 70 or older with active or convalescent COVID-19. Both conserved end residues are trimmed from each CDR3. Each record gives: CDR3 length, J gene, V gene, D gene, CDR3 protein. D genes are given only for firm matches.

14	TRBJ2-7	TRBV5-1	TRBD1	ASSPDPGTGAYEQY
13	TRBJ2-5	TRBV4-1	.	ASSQANRQAETQY
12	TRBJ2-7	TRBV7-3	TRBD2	ASSPSGSSYEQY
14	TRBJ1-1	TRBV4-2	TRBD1	ASSPLLTGGNTEAF
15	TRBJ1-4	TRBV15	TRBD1	ATSVNLNRGLSEKLF
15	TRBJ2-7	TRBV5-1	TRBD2	ASSPGLAGAGPYEQY
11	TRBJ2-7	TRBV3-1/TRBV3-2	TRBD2	ASSPGLAHEQY
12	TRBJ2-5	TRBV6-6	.	ASMDGGSLETQY
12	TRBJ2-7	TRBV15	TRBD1	ATSTGTGGYEQY
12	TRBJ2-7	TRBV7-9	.	ASSLGSPGHEQY
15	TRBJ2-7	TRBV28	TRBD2	ASSLLGLAPSSYEQY
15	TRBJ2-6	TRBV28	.	ASRSTGLSSGANVLT
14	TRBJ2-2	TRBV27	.	ASTVTGTVDYGELF
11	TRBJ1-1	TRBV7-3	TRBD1	ASLRGPNTEAF
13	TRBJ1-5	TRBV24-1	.	ATSDPWAPNQPQH
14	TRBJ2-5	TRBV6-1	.	ASSEILAGYQETQY
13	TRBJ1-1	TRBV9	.	ASSPRDGRNTEAF
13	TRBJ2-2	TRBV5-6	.	ASSLVGANTGELF
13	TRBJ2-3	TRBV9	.	ASSVAPRGEDTQY
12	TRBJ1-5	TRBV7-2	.	ASSWGRSNQPQH
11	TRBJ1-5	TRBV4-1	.	ASSQDYNQPQH
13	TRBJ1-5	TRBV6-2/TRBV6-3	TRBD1	ASSRTGGRYQPQH
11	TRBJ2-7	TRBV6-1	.	ASSEAKRDEQY
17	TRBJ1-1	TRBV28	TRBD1	ASSPLTGPESLSNTEAF
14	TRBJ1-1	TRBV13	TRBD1	ASSLAGQGYRTEAF